The rows below give T cell receptor beta chains drawn from one sample of a study of early T cells in non-severe SARS-CoV-2 infection. Each CDR3 protein is one row after TCRdb ran MiXCR on the 5' RACE reads. The sample has fewer than 100,000 distinct CDR3 sequences, about a sixth seen once. The specimen was whole blood. These receptors were obtained from an adult who was a healthcare worker with PCR-confirmed SARS-CoV-2 infection or an uninfected control (not recorded which). Each CDR3 is given with its conserved first and last residue. Each record gives: D gene, clone size, J gene, V gene, CDR3 protein, CDR3 DNA. D genes are given only for firm matches. Clone size is shown for a subset of rows, as once, few, many or a class of expanded clone.

- few TRBJ1-2 TRBV20-1 CSARSPGDYGYTF TGCAGTGCTAGAAGTCCCGGCGACTATGGCTACACCTTC
- - TRBJ1-1 TRBV12-3/TRBV12-4 CASSPLGEWGTEAFF TGTGCCAGCAGTCCCCTCGGAGAATGGGGCACTGAAGCTTTCTTT
TRBD2 medium-sized TRBJ2-2 TRBV6-5 CASSYSISGSGELFF TGTGCCAGCAGTTACTCGATTAGCGGGAGCGGGGAGCTGTTTTTT
- - TRBJ2-7 TRBV11-3 CASSPRGRQRAYEQYF TGTGCCAGCAGCCCACGAGGGAGACAGCGAGCCTACGAGCAGTACTTC
- few TRBJ2-6 TRBV5-1 CASSLGQLTGANVLTF TGCGCCAGCAGCTTGGGACAACTGACTGGGGCCAACGTCCTGACTTTC
- few TRBJ2-5 TRBV5-1 CASSPRDQLQETQYF TGCGCCAGCAGCCCCCGGGACCAACTCCAAGAGACCCAGTACTTC
- few TRBJ2-7 TRBV29-1 CSVGRGTDYEQYF TGCAGCGTCGGCCGCGGGACAGACTACGAGCAGTACTTC
- few TRBJ1-1 TRBV6-1 CASSLEAGTNTEAFF TGTGCCAGCAGCCTCGAGGCAGGGACGAACACTGAAGCTTTCTTT
TRBD2 few TRBJ2-7 TRBV9 CASSVVAGGHYEQYF TGTGCCAGCAGCGTAGTAGCGGGCGGGCACTACGAGCAGTACTTC
TRBD1 - TRBJ1-1 TRBV29-1 CSGARQGIAFF TGCAGCGGAGCACGACAGGGGATAGCTTTCTTT
- few TRBJ2-1 TRBV13 CASSSNTRDYNEQFF TGTGCCAGCAGCTCTAATACTAGGGACTACAATGAGCAGTTCTTC
TRBD2 few TRBJ2-1 TRBV6-5 CASRFPSGGYNEQFF TGTGCCAGCAGATTCCCCTCGGGGGGTTACAATGAGCAGTTCTTC
- - TRBJ1-6 TRBV7-3 CASSLYMYSPLHF TGTGCCAGCAGCTTATATATGTATTCACCCCTCCACTTT
- few TRBJ1-2 TRBV5-1 CASSLAGDRGYTF TGCGCCAGCAGCTTGGCCGGTGACAGAGGCTACACCTTC
TRBD2 - TRBJ2-1 TRBV5-1 CASSLGALAGYNEQFF TGCGCCAGCAGCCTAGGGGCCTTAGCGGGGTACAATGAGCAGTTCTTC
TRBD1 - TRBJ2-7 TRBV7-2 CASRHRGSGYEQYF TGTGCCAGCAGGCACAGGGGGAGTGGGTACGAGCAGTACTTC
- - TRBJ2-1 TRBV12-3/TRBV12-4 CASSFPATGEWYNEQFF TGTGCCAGCAGCTTTCCCGCTACGGGAGAATGGTACAATGAGCAGTTCTTC
TRBD1 - TRBJ2-1 TRBV28 CASSISGTESYNEQFF TGTGCCAGCAGTATCTCCGGGACAGAGAGCTACAATGAGCAGTTCTTC
- few TRBJ2-7 TRBV7-8 CASSGQRLSYEQYF TGTGCCAGCAGCGGACAGAGACTCTCCTACGAGCAGTACTTC
- few TRBJ1-1 TRBV6-6 CASSVGQSEAFF TGTGCCAGCAGCGTCGGACAGAGCGAAGCTTTCTTT
TRBD2 few TRBJ2-7 TRBV11-2 CASSLETSGIYEQYF TGTGCCAGCAGCTTGGAGACTAGCGGGATCTACGAGCAGTACTTC
TRBD1 few TRBJ1-1 TRBV4-1 CASSQEPGTADVAFF TGCGCCAGCAGCCAAGAACCCGGGACAGCCGATGTAGCTTTCTTT
- - TRBJ1-5 TRBV27 CASSLDSSQHF TGTGCCAGCAGCCTGGACAGTTCCCAGCATTTT
TRBD2 many TRBJ2-7 TRBV27 CASSPIAGSVYEQYF TGTGCCAGCAGCCCAATAGCGGGAAGTGTCTACGAGCAGTACTTC
- - TRBJ2-3 TRBV12-3/TRBV12-4 CASSLAAGLPSTDTQYF TGTGCCAGCAGTTTGGCGGCGGGGCTCCCTAGCACAGATACGCAGTATTTT
- - TRBJ2-7 TRBV7-8 CASSPRGRGYEQYF TGTGCCAGCAGCCCCCGGGGTAGGGGCTACGAGCAGTACTTC
- - TRBJ1-1 TRBV29-1 CSVGDTWMNTEAFF TGCAGCGTTGGGGACACGTGGATGAACACTGAAGCTTTCTTT
- few TRBJ2-7 TRBV5-6 CASSLGGTRTYEQYF TGTGCCAGCAGCTTGGGGGGGACAAGGACCTACGAGCAGTACTTC
TRBD2 many TRBJ2-1 TRBV9 CASSYGGGADEQFF TGTGCCAGCAGTTATGGCGGGGGGGCCGATGAGCAGTTCTTC
TRBD2 few TRBJ2-1 TRBV2 CASSGPSGKGSYNEQFF TGTGCCAGCAGTGGACCTAGCGGGAAGGGCTCCTACAATGAGCAGTTCTTC
TRBD2 few TRBJ2-1 TRBV5-1 CASSLDGLAGGLSNEQFF TGCGCCAGCAGCTTGGATGGACTAGCGGGAGGCTTGAGCAATGAGCAGTTCTTC
- - TRBJ2-1 TRBV21-1 CASSKCGKRGSEQFF TGTGCCAGCAGCAAATGCGGTAAGCGGGGGAGTGAGCAGTTCTTC
TRBD1 - TRBJ2-2 TRBV11-2 CASSLRTGDTGELFF TGTGCCAGCAGCCTTAGGACAGGGGACACCGGGGAGCTGTTTTTT
- - TRBJ1-2 TRBV3-1 CASSRQTLNGYTF TGTGCCAGCAGCCGACAGACTCTCAATGGCTACACCTTC
- once TRBJ2-7 TRBV12-3/TRBV12-4 CASSTATRDSSYEQYF TGTGCCAGCAGTACCGCCACTAGGGATAGCTCCTACGAGCAGTACTTC
- many TRBJ2-3 TRBV7-2 CASSLQWTDTQYF TGTGCCAGCAGCCTTCAGTGGACAGATACGCAGTATTTT
- many TRBJ2-1 TRBV5-4 CASSHAVGLTYNEQFF TGTGCCAGCAGCCACGCCGTTGGATTGACCTACAATGAGCAGTTCTTC
- - TRBJ1-5 TRBV18 CASSRRLSGGVDQPQHF TGTGCCAGCTCACGGCGTTTATCCGGGGGCGTAGATCAGCCCCAGCATTTT
- - TRBJ1-1 TRBV29-1 CSVGGEAEAFF TGCAGCGTTGGGGGAGAAGCTGAAGCTTTCTTT
- - TRBJ1-5 TRBV30 CAWGGTGNQPQHF TGTGCCTGGGGGGGTACGGGCAATCAGCCCCAGCATTTT
- few TRBJ1-1 TRBV20-1 CSAVPGTNTEAFF TGCAGTGCCGTCCCCGGTACTAACACTGAAGCTTTCTTT
- many TRBJ1-4 TRBV12-3/TRBV12-4 CASRDKLFF TGTGCCAGCAGGGACAAACTGTTTTTT
- - TRBJ2-7 TRBV5-6 CASSLGGDTYEQYF TGTGCCAGCAGCTTGGGCGGTGACACCTACGAGCAGTACTTC
TRBD1 few TRBJ1-2 TRBV5-1 CASSPGQFGGYTF TGCGCCAGCAGCCCGGGACAGTTCGGGGGCTACACCTTC
TRBD1 - TRBJ2-2 TRBV24-1 CATRGTATGELFF TGTGCCACCAGAGGGACAGCCACCGGGGAGCTGTTTTTT
- few TRBJ2-7 TRBV18 CASSPSTQGYTYEQYF TGTGCCAGCTCACCAAGTACACAGGGTTATACCTACGAGCAGTACTTC
- - TRBJ2-7 TRBV6-1 CASSVEQGFHEQYF TGTGCCAGCAGTGTCGAACAGGGTTTCCACGAGCAGTACTTC
- - TRBJ2-2 TRBV9 CASSQGTGELFF TGTGCCAGCAGCCAGGGCACCGGGGAGCTGTTTTTT
- - TRBJ1-3 TRBV11-2 CASSSGPSGNTIYF TGTGCCAGCAGCTCCGGTCCATCTGGAAACACCATATATTTT
TRBD1 few TRBJ2-5 TRBV2 CASSETGLQETQYF TGTGCCAGCAGTGAGACAGGGCTACAAGAGACCCAGTACTTC